The sequence of this T cell receptor beta chain was determined in a study of radiation and T cells in renal cell carcinoma. TCRdb's table, derived via immunoSEQ multiplex PCR, lists solely in-frame clones and lacks some. This sample carries more than 10,000 clones, roughly 60% of them seen once, and the ten largest clones take more than 9.5%. As for treatment: treatment-naive control, cytoreductive nephrectomy. The input for sequencing was tumor tissue, taken from a patient whose treatment was nephrectomy without radiotherapy. This TCR derives from a man in his forties with renal cell carcinoma.

CDR3 sequence: CASSLIGRNEKLFF. The CDR3 DNA is TGTGCCAGCAGTTTAATAGGGCGGAATGAAAAACTGTTTTTT. The J gene is TRBJ1-4, the V gene TRBV28, with D hard to call. The ends were cut back, 2 bases at V and 5 bases at J, with 9 bases in the middle. From germline, CDR1 is MDHEN and CDR2 SYDVKM. The CDR3 covers 14 residues.